This is a list of T cell receptor beta chains from one sample in a study of beta chain features in type 1 diabetes. The method was immunoSEQ multiplex PCR; TCRdb's version includes in-frame clones alone and lacks a portion of them. The sample includes some 350,000 clones, around a tenth of them seen just once. Sequencing used central memory CD4+ T cells from blood. All receptors come from a man aged 30-40 years with type 1 diabetes. Both conserved end residues are part of each CDR3. Fields, in order: J gene, clone size, V gene, D gene, CDR3 protein, CDR3 DNA. A D gene is named only where the DNA matches it firmly. Not every row has a clone size; where given, it reads once, few, many or a size class.

TRBJ1-1	once	TRBV5-6	.	CASSQIDRNTEAFF	TGTGCCAGCAGCCAGATAGACAGGAACACTGAAGCTTTCTTT
TRBJ2-4	.	TRBV6-5	.	CASSPRGVAKNIQYF	TGTGCCAGCAGCCCCAGGGGAGTAGCCAAAAACATTCAGTACTTC
TRBJ2-5	.	TRBV15	TRBD1	CATSGGQQETQYF	TGTGCCACCAGCGGGGGACAGCAAGAGACCCAGTACTTC
TRBJ2-5	few	TRBV19	.	CASSIDQAGLGETQYF	TGTGCCAGTAGTATAGATCAGGCAGGGCTGGGGGAGACCCAGTACTTC
TRBJ2-5	.	TRBV7-3	.	CASSVDGRRLETQYF	TGTGCCAGCAGCGTCGACGGGAGAAGATTGGAGACCCAGTACTTC
TRBJ1-2	many	TRBV28	.	CASSTGTRYGYTF	TGTGCCAGCAGTACCGGGACCCGCTATGGCTACACCTTC
TRBJ2-7	.	TRBV5-1	.	CASSLVTRIYEQYF	TGCGCCAGCAGCTTGGTAACGCGGATCTACGAGCAGTACTTC
TRBJ2-5	few	TRBV29-1	.	CSVEDRETQYF	TGCAGCGTTGAAGATCGGGAGACCCAGTACTTC
TRBJ2-1	.	TRBV19	.	CASSINLGPRSKEQFF	TGTGCCAGTAGTATTAATCTAGGACCGAGAAGTAAGGAGCAGTTCTTC
TRBJ2-1	.	TRBV5-1	TRBD2	CASSLGLVAGDEQFF	TGCGCCAGCAGCTTGGGTCTGGTAGCGGGAGATGAGCAGTTCTTC
TRBJ2-2	few	TRBV9	TRBD2	CASSVGGLAGGPGELFF	TGTGCCAGCAGCGTAGGAGGGCTAGCGGGAGGGCCCGGGGAGCTGTTTTTT
TRBJ1-1	few	TRBV5-6	.	CASSPPIGNTEAFF	TGTGCCAGCAGCCCCCCAATCGGGAACACTGAAGCTTTCTTT
TRBJ1-2	once	TRBV7-9	.	CASSQDIQGRDDYGYTF	TGTGCCAGCAGCCAAGATATTCAGGGAAGGGATGACTATGGCTACACCTTC
TRBJ2-5	.	TRBV7-9	.	CASSLKGRQETQYF	TGTGCCAGCAGCTTAAAGGGGCGGCAAGAGACCCAGTACTTC
TRBJ1-5	few	TRBV7-9	.	CASSPPGGPQHF	TGTGCCAGCAGCCCGCCTGGCGGGCCCCAGCATTTT
TRBJ1-1	.	TRBV11-2	TRBD1	CASSAQGLMTEAFF	TGTGCCAGCAGCGCACAGGGGTTGATGACTGAAGCTTTCTTT
TRBJ2-7	.	TRBV28	.	CASSREQGEQYF	TGTGCCAGCAGCCGGGAACAGGGAGAGCAGTACTTC
TRBJ1-1	few	TRBV13	TRBD1	CASRPLGTATMNTEAFF	TGTGCCAGCAGGCCCCTTGGGACAGCCACAATGAACACTGAAGCTTTCTTT
TRBJ1-4	.	TRBV7-2	.	CASSLDGINEKLFF	TGTGCCAGCAGCTTAGACGGGATTAATGAAAAACTGTTTTTT
TRBJ1-1	.	TRBV7-8	.	CASSLTRDVTEAFF	TGTGCCAGCAGCTTAACCCGGGATGTCACTGAAGCCTTCTTT
TRBJ2-7	few	TRBV19	.	CASSMIGTVYEQYF	TGTGCCAGTAGTATGATAGGTACAGTCTACGAGCAGTACTTC
TRBJ2-2	.	TRBV30	TRBD1	CAWGRGQTNTGELFF	TGTGCCTGGGGTAGGGGACAGACTAACACCGGGGAGCTGTTTTTT
TRBJ2-7	.	TRBV18	TRBD1	CASSEQGAAYEQYF	TGTGCCAGCTCAGAGCAGGGGGCCGCCTACGAGCAGTACTTC
TRBJ2-1	many	TRBV28	.	CASVTSSGEGYNEQFF	TGTGCCAGCGTTACATCGTCAGGGGAGGGCTATAATGAGCAGTTCTTC
TRBJ2-1	few	TRBV7-9	.	CASSLGQRNEQFF	TGTGCCAGCAGCTTAGGCCAGAGGAATGAGCAGTTCTTC
TRBJ1-5	.	TRBV7-6	.	CASSLGGQGMQPQHF	TGTGCCAGCAGCTTAGGCGGTCAGGGGATGCAGCCCCAGCATTTT
TRBJ1-2	.	TRBV30	TRBD1	CAWSRDRNYGYTF	TGTGCCTGGAGTCGGGACAGGAACTATGGCTACACCTTC
TRBJ1-2	few	TRBV7-2	.	CASRESGPYGYTF	TGTGCCAGCAGGGAGTCAGGGCCCTATGGCTACACCTTC